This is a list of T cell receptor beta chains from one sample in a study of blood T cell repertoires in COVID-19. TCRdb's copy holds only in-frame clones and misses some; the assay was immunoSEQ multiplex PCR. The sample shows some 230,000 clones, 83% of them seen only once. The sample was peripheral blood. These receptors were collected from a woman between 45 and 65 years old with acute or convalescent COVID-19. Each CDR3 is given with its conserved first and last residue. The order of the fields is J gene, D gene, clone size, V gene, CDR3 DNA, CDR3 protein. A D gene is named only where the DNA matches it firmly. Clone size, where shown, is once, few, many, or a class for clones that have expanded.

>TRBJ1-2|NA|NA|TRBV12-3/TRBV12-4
TGTGCCAGCAGCCCGGACAGAAATAATGGCTACACCTTC
CASSPDRNNGYTF
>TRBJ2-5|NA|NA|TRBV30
TGTGCCTGGAGTGAGGGCGGGTCGTACCAAGAGACCCAGTACTTC
CAWSEGGSYQETQYF
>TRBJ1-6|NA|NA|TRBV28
TGTGCCAGCAGTTTTGATTTCAAGAGCCTTTCACCCCTCCACTTT
CASSFDFKSLSPLHF
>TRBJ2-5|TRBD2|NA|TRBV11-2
TGTGCCAGCAGCCCAGCGGGAGGGGTGGAGACCCAGTACTTC
CASSPAGGVETQYF
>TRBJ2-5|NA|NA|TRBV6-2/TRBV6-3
TGTGCCAGCAGTTTAAAACAGGGGAGGATCGAAGAGACCCAGTACTTC
CASSLKQGRIEETQYF
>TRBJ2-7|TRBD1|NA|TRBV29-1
TGCAGCGTTGAATCCGGACAGGGAGAGTACTTC
CSVESGQGEYF
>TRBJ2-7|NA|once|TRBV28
TGTGCCAGCAGTTTCAGGGTCGAGCAGTACTTC
CASSFRVEQYF
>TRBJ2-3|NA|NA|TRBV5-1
TGCGCCAGCAGCCCGCGTTTGGGCACAGATACGCAGTATTTT
CASSPRLGTDTQYF
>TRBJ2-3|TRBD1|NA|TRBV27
TGTGCCAGCAGCTCTATAGGATACAGGGGAGGCACAGATACGCAGTATTTT
CASSSIGYRGGTDTQYF
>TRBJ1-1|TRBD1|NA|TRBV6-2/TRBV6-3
TGTGCCAGCAGTTTGGGACAGGGGAACACTGAAGCTTTCTTT
CASSLGQGNTEAFF
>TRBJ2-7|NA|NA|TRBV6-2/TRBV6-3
TGTGCCAGCAGTTTCGGAGGCTACGAGCAGTACTTC
CASSFGGYEQYF
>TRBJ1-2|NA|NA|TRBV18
TGTGCCAGCTCACCACCCGCCGGCTATGGCTACACCTTC
CASSPPAGYGYTF
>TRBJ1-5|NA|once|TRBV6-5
TGTGCCAGCAGTTACAAGGGGCCCAATCAGCCCCAGCATTTT
CASSYKGPNQPQHF
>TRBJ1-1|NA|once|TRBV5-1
TGCGCCAGCACAGGTCCAGGTACAAGCACTGAAGCTTTCTTT
CASTGPGTSTEAFF
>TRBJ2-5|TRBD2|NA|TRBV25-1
TGTGCCAGCTCCGCAGAACTAGCGGGGGCAGAAGAGACCCAGTACTTC
CASSAELAGAEETQYF
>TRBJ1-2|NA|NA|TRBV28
TGTGCCAGCAGTAAGACAACCACAAGCTATGGCTACACCTTC
CASSKTTTSYGYTF
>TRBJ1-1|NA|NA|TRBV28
TGTGCCAGCAGCACCCCCGGGGGGCAGGGCACTGAAGCTTTCTTT
CASSTPGGQGTEAFF
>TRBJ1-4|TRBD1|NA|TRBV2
TGTGCCAGCGCGGGACAGGGATATGAAAAACTGTTTTTT
CASAGQGYEKLFF
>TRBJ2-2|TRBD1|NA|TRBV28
TGTGCCAGCATTAAAAAAACCCTTACGACAGGGAGAGTCACCGGGGAGCTGTTTTTT
CASIKKTLTTGRVTGELFF
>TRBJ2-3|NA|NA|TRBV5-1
TGCGCCAGCAGCCCCGGGTTGAAAGGCTTATTTCGCACAGATACGCAGTATTTT
CASSPGLKGLFRTDTQYF
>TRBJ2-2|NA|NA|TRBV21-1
TGTGCCAGCAGCAAAGTTGAGGGGGAGCTGTTTTTT
CASSKVEGELFF
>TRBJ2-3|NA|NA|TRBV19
TGTGCCAGTAGGGGTAGGGGGAGGGGCACAGATACGCAGTATTTT
CASRGRGRGTDTQYF
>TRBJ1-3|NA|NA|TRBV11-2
TGTGCCAGCAGCTTAGTACAAGGGGATCTCTCTGGAAACACCATATATTTT
CASSLVQGDLSGNTIYF
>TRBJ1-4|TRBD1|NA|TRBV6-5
TGTGCCAGCAGAAACAGGGGACGGACTAATGAAAAACTGTTTTTT
CASRNRGRTNEKLFF
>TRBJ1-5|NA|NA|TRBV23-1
TGCGCCAGCAGTCAACCTAACAGCCGTAATCAGCCCCAGCATTTT
CASSQPNSRNQPQHF
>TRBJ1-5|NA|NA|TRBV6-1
TGTGCCAGCAGTGAAGGGGGGGGAGGACAGCCCCAGCATTTT
CASSEGGGGQPQHF
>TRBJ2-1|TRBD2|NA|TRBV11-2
TGTGCCAGCAGTCCTAGCGGAATCTCCTACAATGAGCAGTTCTTC
CASSPSGISYNEQFF
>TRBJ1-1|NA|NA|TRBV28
TGTGCCAGCAGTAACACCCAGAACACTGAAGCTTTCTTT
CASSNTQNTEAFF
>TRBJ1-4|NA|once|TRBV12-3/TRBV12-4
TGTGCCAGCAGTTTCTCCCACGGGGAAAAACTGTTTTTT
CASSFSHGEKLFF
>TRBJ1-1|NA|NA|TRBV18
TGTGCCAGCTCAACCAGGGAGGGTGAAGCTTTCTTT
CASSTREGEAFF
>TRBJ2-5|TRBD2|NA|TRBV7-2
TGTGCCAGCAGCCTACCGGGGGGGTGGAGCAGGGAGACCCAGTACTTC
CASSLPGGWSRETQYF